These 6 T cell receptor beta chains were all obtained from the same sample, sequenced in a study of blood T cell repertoires in COVID-19. Clones were sequenced by immunoSEQ multiplex PCR, and TCRdb holds only the in-frame ones, with some missing. Of about 300,000 clones listed, 84% are singletons. Sequences were obtained from peripheral blood. The receptor set was obtained from a human donor with COVID-19, enrolled during active disease. The donor label of this sample is uncertain.

The V and J genes are TRBV5-5 and TRBJ1-5; the D gene is possibly TRBD1 (6 bases). CDR1 and CDR2 (germline): SGHKS, YYEKEE (reference sequence). V was shortened by 2 bases and J by 3 bases, with 12 bases between the two germline ends. CDR3 length: 15 residues. The CDR3 bases are TGTGCCAGCAGCTTTTCTGGGGGCTCCAATCAGCCCCAGCATTTT. Its protein product is CASSFSGGSNQPQHF.

V gene TRBV7-2 combines with J gene TRBJ2-5, with 10 bases aligning to TRBD2. The germline V gene has CDR1 SGHTA and CDR2 FQGNSA. The CDR3 consists of 15 residues. After removal of 3 bases from V and 5 bases from J, the junction contained 6 bases not matched to a gene. CDR3 sequence: CASSFSGRIFETQYF. DNA of the CDR3: TGTGCCAGCAGCTTTAGCGGGAGGATCTTTGAGACCCAGTACTTC. The full variable domain, in which reference TRBV7-2 and TRBJ2-5 provide the parts outside the CDR3, is GAGVSQSPSNKVTEKGKDVELRCDPISGHTALYWYRQSLGQGLEFLIYFQGNSAPDKSGLPSDRFSAERTGGSVSTLTIQRTQQEDSAVYLCASSFSGRIFETQYFGPGTRLLVL.

CDR3 DNA: TGCGCCAGCAGCTATGGGGGAGCGGGGGGGCCGCGGGAGAATGAGCAGTTCTTC. This gives the protein CASSYGGAGGPRENEQFF. The V and J genes are TRBV4-3 and TRBJ2-1; 10 bases are shared with TRBD2. With 5 bases clipped from V and 7 bases from J, the junction kept 17 bases outside the gene matches. Germline V gene data show CDR1 as LGHNA and CDR2 as YSLEER. This CDR3 contains 18 residues.

V gene TRBV2 combines with J gene TRBJ1-5; tentatively, D is TRBD1 (5 bases). Germline V gene sequence: CDR1 SNHLY, CDR2 FYNNEI. V was trimmed by 5 bases and J by 0 bases, leaving 8 bases between them. This CDR3 comprises 14 residues. CDR3 sequence (DNA): TGTGCCAGCAGTAGAGACAGTAGCAATCAGCCCCAGCATTTT. Its translation is CASSRDSSNQPQHF.

J is TRBJ1-6 and V is TRBV11-3, with TRBD1 matching over 7 bases. CDR3 length equals 13 residues. Germline CDR1 is SGHNT and CDR2 is YENEEA. The V gene end was trimmed by 2 bases and the J gene end by 11 bases; junction bases not matched to a gene: 3. The CDR3, as DNA: TGTGCCAGCAGCTTATACAGGGGCGCACCCCTCCACTTT. Protein sequence: CASSLYRGAPLHF.

The chain joins TRBV6-2 or TRBV6-3 to TRBJ2-1; 7 bases fit TRBD1. There are 18 residues in the CDR3. Germline CDR1 MNHEY, CDR2 SVGEGT. Unmatched junction bases numbered 14, after V lost 0 bases and J lost 6 bases. The CDR3 bases are TGTGCCAGCAGTTACTCGAAAAATAGGGGGCCGGGGCGCAATGAGCAGTTCTTC. This codes for CASSYSKNRGPGRNEQFF.